This T cell receptor (beta chain) was documented in a study of blood T cell repertoires in COVID-19. The CDR3 is 13 amino acids. CDR1 SGHTA and CDR2 FQGNSA come from the germline V gene. V lost 2 bases, J lost 4 bases, and 7 bases lay in between. Only in-frame clones appear in the TCRdb table, and some are missing; sequencing was by immunoSEQ multiplex PCR. The top ten hold roughly 9% of the sample, which has over 130,000 clones, more than 60% seen once. The chain carries TRBV7-2 and TRBJ2-3; unclear D gene. The sample taken for sequencing was peripheral blood. The clonotype originates from a woman aged 50 to 65 with active or convalescent COVID-19. CDR3 bases: TGTGCCAGCAGCTTACAGTTGGCAGATACGCAGTATTTT. Its protein product is CASSLQLADTQYF. Supplemented by reference TRBV7-2 and TRBJ2-3, the full variable domain reads GAGVSQSPSNKVTEKGKDVELRCDPISGHTALYWYRQSLGQGLEFLIYFQGNSAPDKSGLPSDRFSAERTGGSVSTLTIQRTQQEDSAVYLCASSLQLADTQYFGPGTRLTVL.